The rows below give T cell receptor beta chains drawn from one sample of a study of regulatory T cells in long-lasting Graves disease. TCRdb redid the calling of the multiplex PCR reads with MiXCR, one entry per CDR3 protein. The table includes roughly 560,000 distinct CDR3 sequences, roughly 16% detected once. These sequences were also reported in another study, on T cells in Graves' hyperthyroidism and ophthalmopathy.

The source was peripheral blood mononuclear cells (PBMCs), collected at new diagnosis, from a patient treated with antithyroid drugs. Receptor source: a woman in her forties or fifties with Graves disease. The CDR3 runs from the conserved cysteine through the conserved F or W. Fields, in order: clone size, D gene, CDR3 length, V gene, J gene, CDR3 DNA, CDR3 protein. The D gene is left open where the match is weak. The size of a clone is reported for some rows only, either as once, few or many, or as a class for expanded clones.

>many|TRBD1|17|TRBV28|TRBJ2-7
TGTGCCAGCAGTCTCGCCCCGGGACAGTATAGCTCCTACGAGCAGTACTTC
CASSLAPGQYSSYEQYF
>many|.|11|TRBV29-1|TRBJ1-2
TGCAGCGTTCGCGACCCCAAGGGCTACACCTTC
CSVRDPKGYTF
>many|.|14|TRBV2|TRBJ2-2
TGTGCCAGCACTGGCCTCCCCCCCACCGGGGAGCTGTTTTTT
CASTGLPPTGELFF
>many|.|16|TRBV24-1|TRBJ2-3
TGTGCCACCAGTGATCCAGGGGATGGAGGGACAGATACGCAGTATTTT
CATSDPGDGGTDTQYF
>many|.|16|TRBV2|TRBJ2-7
TGTGCCAGCAGTGAAGGACTCGACGCTATGGTGTACGAGCAGTACTTC
CASSEGLDAMVYEQYF
>many|TRBD1|16|TRBV20-1|TRBJ1-5
TGCAGTGCTAGTACAGGGGGCTTCTATAGCAATCAGCCCCAGCATTTT
CSASTGGFYSNQPQHF
>many|.|12|TRBV20-1|TRBJ2-1
TGCAGTGCTGCCGCAGAGAACAATGAGCAGTTCTTC
CSAAAENNEQFF
>.|.|15|TRBV2|TRBJ2-1
TGTGCCAGCAATGCAGGGGGGGGGGTTACATTTGAGCAGTTCTTC
CASNAGGGVTFEQFF
>.|.|16|TRBV6-1|TRBJ2-3
TGTGCCAGCAGCCTAGGGGGGGGGAGATGGCAAGATACGCAGTATTTT
CASSLGGGRWQDTQYF
>many|.|15|TRBV2|TRBJ2-1
TGTGCCAGCAGCCAGACTAGGGCTCTACCTCATGAGCAGTTCTTC
CASSQTRALPHEQFF
>many|.|15|TRBV24-1|TRBJ1-2
TGTGCCACCAGTGTTCCGGGACACGTTAACTATGGCTACACCTTC
CATSVPGHVNYGYTF
>many|.|16|TRBV12-3/TRBV12-4|TRBJ2-3
TGTGCCAGCAGCCCCACCCTTAGGGGGGCCTTAGATACGCAGTATTTT
CASSPTLRGALDTQYF
>many|.|14|TRBV2|TRBJ2-3
TGTGCCAGCAGTGCCCAGGCAGGCACAGATACGCAGTATTTT
CASSAQAGTDTQYF
>many|.|16|TRBV5-6|TRBJ1-5
TGTGCCAGCAGCTTTAACCAGGGATTTGGCAATCAGCCCCAGCATTTT
CASSFNQGFGNQPQHF
>many|TRBD2|16|TRBV6-2/TRBV6-3|TRBJ2-7
TGTGCCAGCAGTTACTCTTTGGGGGGGGTCCCCTACGAGCAGTACTTC
CASSYSLGGVPYEQYF
>few|TRBD2|18|TRBV3-1|TRBJ2-3
TGTGCCAGCAGCCCCCCAGGACTAGCGGGGGCCCCTGGAGATACGCAGTATTTT
CASSPPGLAGAPGDTQYF
>few|.|15|TRBV9|TRBJ1-4
TGTGCCAGCAGCGTAAGCCCCTCAGGAAATGAAAAACTGTTTTTT
CASSVSPSGNEKLFF
>.|.|13|TRBV12-3/TRBV12-4|TRBJ1-2
TGTGCCAGCAGTTTAGACTGGAGCGGAGGCTACACCTTC
CASSLDWSGGYTF
>.|.|13|TRBV30|TRBJ2-7
TGTGCCTGCGCAAAGGGGGGCGCCTACGAGCAGTACTTC
CACAKGGAYEQYF
>few|.|13|TRBV29-1|TRBJ2-1
TGCAGCACGTCCAGCACCGCCCTTCATGAGCAGTTCTTC
CSTSSTALHEQFF
>few|TRBD2|16|TRBV5-6|TRBJ2-3
TGTGCCAGCAGCGACCTTAGCGGGGGACTCACAGATACGCAGTATTTT
CASSDLSGGLTDTQYF
>many|.|14|TRBV5-5|TRBJ2-3
TGTGCCAGCAGTGGGCTCAGGACGGCAGATACGCAGTATTTT
CASSGLRTADTQYF
>few|TRBD1|14|TRBV19|TRBJ1-2
TGTGCCAGTAGTATAGCGGGACAGGGGTATGGCTACACCTTC
CASSIAGQGYGYTF
>.|TRBD2|13|TRBV7-2|TRBJ2-7
TGTGCCAGCAGCTTCGACGGGGGGGGCGAGCAGTACTTC
CASSFDGGGEQYF
>many|.|12|TRBV20-1|TRBJ1-2
TGCAGTGCGGCTACAGTTAACTATGGCTACACCTTC
CSAATVNYGYTF
>many|.|13|TRBV11-1|TRBJ1-1
TGTGCCAGCAGCTCTAGGGATTACACTGAAGCTTTCTTT
CASSSRDYTEAFF
>few|TRBD1|14|TRBV4-1|TRBJ2-7
TGCGCCAGCAGCTGGGGACAGGGGGTACCCGAGCAGTACTTC
CASSWGQGVPEQYF
>.|.|14|TRBV29-1|TRBJ1-2
TGCAGCGTTGCGGAGCTGGGGGGGGCGAATGGCTACACCTTC
CSVAELGGANGYTF
>many|.|12|TRBV11-2|TRBJ1-4
TGTGCCAGCAGCGTGGACAGTACGGAACTGTTTTTT
CASSVDSTELFF
>many|TRBD2|20|TRBV11-2|TRBJ2-3
TGTGCCAGCAGCTTAGTTGGACTAGCCTACCAGAGCGGGGCCCCTGATACGCAGTATTTT
CASSLVGLAYQSGAPDTQYF
>few|.|13|TRBV6-1|TRBJ1-5
TGTGCCAGCAGAATCGACACATATCAGCCCCAGCATTTT
CASRIDTYQPQHF
>few|.|14|TRBV19|TRBJ2-1
TGTGCCAGTAGTATAGGGCAGGGCGGAGGTGAGCAGTTCTTC
CASSIGQGGGEQFF
>few|TRBD1|15|TRBV19|TRBJ2-7
TGTGCCAGTAGCATCGGACAGGGGGATGTCTACGAGCAGTACTTC
CASSIGQGDVYEQYF
>.|.|19|TRBV12-3/TRBV12-4|TRBJ2-1
TGTGCCAGCAGTTTAGGACGGGGGTCGGGCTACCTACCGGGCAATGAGCAGTTCTTC
CASSLGRGSGYLPGNEQFF
>few|.|16|TRBV6-2/TRBV6-3|TRBJ1-6
TGTGCCAGCAGTTACTCAAGGTCGGCAGGGTGGCCACCCCTCCACTTT
CASSYSRSAGWPPLHF
>many|.|12|TRBV30|TRBJ2-5
TGTGCCTGGAGTAACGGCAGTCCGACCCAGTACTTC
CAWSNGSPTQYF
>.|TRBD1|14|TRBV6-1|TRBJ1-2
TGTGCCAGCAGGGGACAGGGCAGGTACTATGGCTACACCTTC
CASRGQGRYYGYTF
>many|.|14|TRBV3-1|TRBJ1-2
TGTGCCAGCAGCCAAGGACAGAGCTTCGGTGGCTACACCTTC
CASSQGQSFGGYTF
>many|.|13|TRBV12-3/TRBV12-4|TRBJ1-3
TGTGCCAGCAGAGGGGGCTCTGGAAACACCATATATTTT
CASRGGSGNTIYF
>many|TRBD1|14|TRBV20-1|TRBJ2-2
TGCAGTGCTGGAGACAGGGCCTCATCCGGGGAGCTGTTTTTT
CSAGDRASSGELFF
>many|TRBD2|18|TRBV5-1|TRBJ2-7
TGCGCCAGCAGCCCTACCGGGACTAGCGGGGGTCTCTCCTACGAGCAGTACTTC
CASSPTGTSGGLSYEQYF
>.|TRBD1|14|TRBV3-1|TRBJ1-3
TGTGCCAGCAGGTCTCAGGGGGGCGGAAACACCATATATTTT
CASRSQGGGNTIYF
>many|.|14|TRBV7-9|TRBJ1-4
TGTGCCAGCAGCTTAGCAGGGGGTAATGAAAAACTGTTTTTT
CASSLAGGNEKLFF
>many|TRBD2|14|TRBV6-1|TRBJ2-3
TGTGCCAGCAGCCAAGCGGGGTACACAGATACGCAGTATTTT
CASSQAGYTDTQYF
>.|.|14|TRBV28|TRBJ2-1
TGTGCCAGCAGTTTACACGGAGACTACAATGAGCAGTTCTTC
CASSLHGDYNEQFF
>.|.|15|TRBV19|TRBJ2-5
TGTGCCAGTAGTCCCCCTGGAGCGACCAAGATGACCCAGTACTTC
CASSPPGATKMTQYF
>.|.|16|TRBV28|TRBJ1-2
TGTGCCAGCAGTTTATGGGGGAGGGGGGGGGTCGATGGCTACACCTTC
CASSLWGRGGVDGYTF
>many|.|14|TRBV6-1|TRBJ1-2
TGTGCCAGCAGTGACACCGGGACCGTCTATGGCTACACCTTC
CASSDTGTVYGYTF
>many|.|13|TRBV7-8|TRBJ2-5
TGTGCCAGCAGTTCACTAACAACAGAGACCCAGTACTTC
CASSSLTTETQYF
>.|.|19|TRBV11-2|TRBJ2-6
TGTGCCAGCAGCTTAGATAGGACCCTGACCCCCTCCGGGGCCAACGTCCTGACTTTC
CASSLDRTLTPSGANVLTF
>few|.|15|TRBV7-9|TRBJ2-2
TGTGCCAGCAGCTCAACCGGGACCATCACCGGGGAGCTGTTTTTT
CASSSTGTITGELFF
>many|TRBD2|18|TRBV10-2|TRBJ2-5
TGCGCCAGCAGTGATACCGGGTCTAGCGGGGGGTACCAAGAGACCCAGTACTTC
CASSDTGSSGGYQETQYF
>.|.|15|TRBV7-9|TRBJ1-5
TGTGCCAGCAGCTCACACAGGGAGGCCCATCAGCCCCAGCATTTT
CASSSHREAHQPQHF
>.|.|13|TRBV5-1|TRBJ2-5
TGCGCCAGCAGCGCCGAGGGGCGGGAGACCCAGTACTTC
CASSAEGRETQYF
>few|TRBD1|14|TRBV2|TRBJ2-1
TGTGCCGTTTCACAGGGGCTTCGGGGCTCTTATCGGTTCTTC
CAVSQGLRGSYRFF